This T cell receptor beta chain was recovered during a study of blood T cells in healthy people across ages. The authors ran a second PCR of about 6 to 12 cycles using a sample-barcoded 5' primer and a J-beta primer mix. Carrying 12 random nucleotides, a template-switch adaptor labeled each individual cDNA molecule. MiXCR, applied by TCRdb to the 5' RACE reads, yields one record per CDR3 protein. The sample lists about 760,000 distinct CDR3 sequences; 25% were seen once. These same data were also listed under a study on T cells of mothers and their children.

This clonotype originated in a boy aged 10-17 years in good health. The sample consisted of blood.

The CDR3, as DNA: TGTGCCAGCAGCTTAGAACGGAGAAGCACAGATACGCAGTATTTT. Translated, it gives CASSLERRSTDTQYF. The chain links TRBV13 to TRBJ2-3; the D is unclear. The V gene lost 1 base and the J gene lost 0 bases, with 8 bases spanning the gap. CDR1 and CDR2 from the germline V gene are PRHDT and FYEKMQ (reference sequence). This CDR3 spans 15 amino acids.